The clone carrying this T cell receptor (beta chain) came up many times. Its antigen is unknown. The CDR3 has 11 residues. Germline V gives CDR1 SQVTM, CDR2 ANQGSEA. V dropped 3 bases and J dropped 14; count of bases not matched to a gene: 6. TCRdb independently ran MiXCR on the 5' RACE reads; one entry per CDR3 protein. This table holds tens of thousands of distinct CDR3 sequences, about 15% found once. This sample is drawn from a study of T-cell memory formation after mild COVID-19. Study context: For the most part, TCR clusters were specific to one donor.

Whole-study results and caveats: CD4+ contracting clones were mainly CM and EM; CD8+ ones, EMRA. Some responding clones appeared in pre-infection memory, suggesting cross-reactive memory joined.

The sequenced sample consisted of PBMCs or a T cell subset sorted from them (not recorded which). This clonotype was obtained from an adult woman who had mild COVID-19 (a few samples of this study predate the infection). Cell type and time point are not known. The rearrangement joins TRBV29-1 to TRBJ2-3; TRBD1 matches 9 bases. The CDR3 is CSVEGQGSLYF. As DNA, the CDR3 is TGCAGCGTTGAGGGACAGGGCTCATTGTATTTT.